The 31 T cell receptor beta chains listed next were all sequenced from one sample in a study of shared T cell receptors in the human thymus. TCRdb's table, derived via immunoSEQ multiplex PCR, lists solely in-frame clones and lacks some. The sample carries hundreds of thousands of clones, around 87% recorded once. In addition, the sample was reused for a study of human thymus T cells.

The sample taken for sequencing was thymocytes. The receptors stem from a boy under two years old with a congenital heart defect.

The genes are TRBV27 and TRBJ1-1, with 8 bases aligning to TRBD1. This CDR3 has 16 amino acids. The V and J ends lost 5 bases and 2 bases, in that order; junction bases with no gene match: 10. Germline CDR1 MNHEY, CDR2 SMNVEV (reference sequence). The CDR3 loop is CASSLRQGSGNTEAFF. The CDR3 DNA reads TGTGCCAGCAGTCTCCGACAGGGGTCGGGAAACACTGAAGCTTTCTTT.

This clone has only a few counts. The genes are TRBV12-5 and TRBJ1-3; D remains unclear. This CDR3 spans 12 amino acids. V gave up 8 bases and J gave up 1 base, with 6 bases separating them. Per the germline V gene, CDR1 is LGHNT and CDR2 is FRNRAP. The CDR3 DNA is TGTGCTAGTAAGCTTTCTGGAAACACCATATATTTT. It encodes CASKLSGNTIYF.

V and J are TRBV11-2 and TRBJ1-1, with D perhaps TRBD1 (5 bases). V dropped 6 bases and J dropped 5 bases, with 31 bases sitting between them. This CDR3 is built from 19 residues. Germline lookup yields CDR1 SGHAT and CDR2 FQNNGV. In DNA, the CDR3 is TGTGCCAGCAGGTCCCCGGGTACCGCAGGGCTACCTCGGCAGACTGAAGCTTTCTTT. Translating gives CASRSPGTAGLPRQTEAFF.

There are a few counts of this clone. This chain links TRBV5-4 with TRBJ2-3; no clear D gene. This CDR3 has 14 amino acids. CDR1 SGHNT and CDR2 YYREEE come from the germline V gene (reference sequence). V was trimmed by 0 bases and J by 2 bases, leaving 7 bases between them. CDR3 protein: CASSLGQATDTQYF. DNA for the CDR3: TGTGCCAGCAGCTTGGGCCAGGCCACAGATACGCAGTATTTT.

This rearrangement joins TRBV7-3 to TRBJ2-6; no reliable D call. Trimming took off 5 bases at V and 4 bases at J, with 12 bases between the two ends. The CDR3 is made up of 15 amino acids. In germline, CDR1 is SGHTA, CDR2 FQGTGA. CDR3 protein: CASSPHFSGANVLTF. The CDR3 bases are TGTGCCAGCAGCCCCCATTTTAGCGGGGCCAACGTCCTGACTTTC.

The chain employs TRBV27 and TRBJ1-5, with TRBD1 matching over 9 bases. The J segment lost 0 bases and the V segment lost 5 bases, leaving 8 bases of the junction unmatched. Per germline, CDR1 MNHEY and CDR2 SMNVEV (reference sequence). The CDR3 has 17 residues. The CDR3 loop reads CASSGQGPFNSNQPQHF. In DNA, the CDR3 is TGTGCCAGCAGTGGACAGGGGCCTTTCAATAGCAATCAGCCCCAGCATTTT.

The V gene is TRBV14, the J gene TRBJ2-7; 14 nucleotides line up with TRBD2. Germline CDR1 SGHDN, CDR2 FVKESK. V lost 4 bases and J lost 4; bases outside the gene matches: 6. The CDR3 runs 16 residues. The CDR3 spells CASSPGLAGGQYEQYF. In DNA, the CDR3 is TGTGCCAGCAGCCCCGGACTAGCGGGAGGCCAGTACGAGCAGTACTTC.

This clone was counted between two and nine times. This sequence joins TRBV7-9 and TRBJ1-1, with D perhaps TRBD1 (5 bases). The ends were cut back, 10 bases at V and 1 base at J, with 10 bases in the middle. This CDR3 has 12 residues. The V gene's germline CDR1 is SEHNR and CDR2 FQNEAQ (reference sequence). CDR3 coding DNA: TGTGCCACTGGGGCAGAGAACACTGAAGCTTTCTTT. Translating it yields CATGAENTEAFF.

The table lists this clone with a count of one. The CDR3 sequence is CASSHTFRGGGYEQYF. In DNA form, the CDR3 reads TGTGCCAGCAGTCACACTTTTCGCGGGGGCGGTTACGAGCAGTACTTC. The chain uses TRBV5-6 and TRBJ2-7; D may be TRBD2 (7 bases). V shed 5 bases and J shed 4 bases, with 22 bases lying between them. The CDR3 is made up of 16 amino acids. CDR1 is SGHDT, CDR2 YYEEEE, per germline.

This chain uses TRBV12-5 with TRBJ1-5; D is perhaps TRBD1 (5 bases). CDR1 is LGHNT, CDR2 FRNRAP, per germline. This CDR3 region has 16 residues. The CDR3 nucleotides read TGTGCGACTAGGGGTGGGGAGGGGTATAGCAATCAGCCCCAGCATTTT. As protein: CATRGGEGYSNQPQHF.

The chain recombines TRBV6-5 with TRBJ1-2; TRBD1 matches 9 bases. The V and J ends lost 2 bases and 8 bases, in that order; junction bases with no gene match: 12. The germline V gene encodes CDR1 MNHEY and CDR2 SVGAGI. This CDR3 comprises 16 residues. CDR3 nucleotide sequence: TGTGCCAGCAGTTACAGCCCTCCGGGACAGGGTGGGGGCTACACCTTC. Amino acid sequence: CASSYSPPGQGGGYTF.

This clone was picked up a small number of times. The genes are TRBV30 and TRBJ2-7; D perhaps matches TRBD1 (5 bases). This CDR3 has 11 amino acids. Germline assignment: CDR1 GTSNPN and CDR2 SVGIG (reference sequence). V was cut by 5 bases and J by 3 bases, with 8 bases left in between. CDR3 protein: CAWADSYEQYF. In nucleotides, the CDR3 is TGTGCCTGGGCAGACAGCTACGAGCAGTACTTC.

The rearrangement links TRBV7-9 to TRBJ2-2; tentative D call: TRBD2 (6 bases). CDR1 and CDR2 from the germline V gene are SEHNR and FQNEAQ (reference sequence). V was shortened by 8 bases and J by 6 bases, with 16 bases between the two germline ends. The CDR3 extends over 14 amino acids. CDR3 bases: TGTGCCAGCCCCACCGGGGGTTATTCCGGGGAGCTGTTTTTT. This codes for CASPTGGYSGELFF.

V gene TRBV5-5 combines with J gene TRBJ1-3; 8 bases fit TRBD1. The CDR3 loop spans 18 amino acids. After removal of 3 bases from V and 0 bases from J, the junction contained 11 bases not matched to a gene. CDR1 and CDR2 from the germline V gene are SGHKS and YYEKEE (reference sequence). The CDR3 DNA follows: TGTGCCAGCAGCTGGCGACGGGACAGGCCGCTCTCTGGAAACACCATATATTTT. Its translation is CASSWRRDRPLSGNTIYF.

The chain is built from TRBV5-1 and TRBJ2-4; 12 bases align to TRBD2. Germline V lookup: CDR1 SGHRS, CDR2 YFSETQ. The trim removed 4 bases at V and 2 bases at J, leaving 7 bases unmatched. The CDR3 has 17 amino acids. The CDR3 DNA sequence: TGCGCCAGCAGCGCAAATCTAGCGGGGGGGACCAAAAACATTCAGTACTTC. It encodes CASSANLAGGTKNIQYF.

A word on this clone: Within the sample, other DNA sequences also encode this same CDR3. The chain carries TRBV2 and TRBJ2-7; 10 nucleotides match TRBD1. Losses at the gene ends were 7 bases for V and 5 bases for J; bases not matched to a gene: 20. Per the germline V gene, CDR1 is SNHLY and CDR2 is FYNNEI. CDR3 size: 18 residues. The CDR3 bases are TGTGCCAGCACCCCCCCCCGGGACAGGGGCCGGTGGGGTAACGAGCAGTACTTC. Translation: CASTPPRDRGRWGNEQYF.

J is TRBJ2-3 and V is TRBV9; 8 bases map to TRBD2. The CDR3 has 21 residues. Germline V lookup: CDR1 SGDLS, CDR2 YYNGEE. V dropped 2 bases and J dropped 4; count of bases not matched to a gene: 24. The CDR3 DNA follows: TGTGCCAGCAGCGTTACCCCGTCCCCCCCTCCGAACGGGGGGGCTTCAGATACGCAGTATTTT. This gives the protein CASSVTPSPPPNGGASDTQYF.

This clone was found once. The chain has TRBV19 and TRBJ2-7; tentative D call: TRBD2 (6 bases). V gave up 6 bases and J gave up 6 bases, with 12 bases separating them. CDR1 and CDR2 (germline): LNHDA, SQIVND (reference sequence). There are 12 residues in the CDR3. In nucleotides, the CDR3 is TGTGCCAGTAGCCACCTGGAGGGCGAGCAGTACTTC. It translates to CASSHLEGEQYF.

The chain couples TRBV5-1 to TRBJ1-5; 7 bases are shared with TRBD1. This CDR3 spans 16 amino acids. Trimming at V came to 4 bases and at J to 7 bases, leaving 14 bases not matched to a gene. CDR1 is SGHRS, CDR2 YFSETQ, per germline. The CDR3 nucleotides read TGCGCCAGCAGCCCAGATCCGACAGGGAAGATCCAGCCCCAGCATTTT. Its translation is CASSPDPTGKIQPQHF.

The chain links TRBV11-2 to TRBJ1-3; D not certain. Deletions cut 2 bases from V and 4 bases from J, with 12 bases between. CDR3 length: 15 amino acids. Germline V CDR1 and CDR2: SGHAT, FQNNGV. The CDR3 loop reads CASSLIEEFGNTIYF. DNA of the CDR3: TGTGCCAGCAGCTTAATCGAAGAGTTCGGAAACACCATATATTTT.

The chain employs TRBV14 and TRBJ1-2; D call uncertain. V was shortened by 0 bases and J by 5 bases, with 28 bases between the two germline ends. Germline assignment: CDR1 SGHDN and CDR2 FVKESK. This CDR3 region has 20 residues. CDR3 sequence (DNA): TGTGCCAGCAGCCAAGATAGGTTTTTGGCGGCAGCAAACCGAACATATGGCTACACCTTC. Residues: CASSQDRFLAAANRTYGYTF.

The V gene is TRBV7-2, the J gene TRBJ1-2, with TRBD1 matching over 9 bases. This CDR3 has 13 residues. Trimming cost V 4 bases and J 14 bases; bases outside gene matches: 11. Germline V gives CDR1 SGHTA, CDR2 FQGNSA. CDR3 sequence: CASSWPGQGRRTF. The CDR3 DNA follows: TGTGCCAGCAGCTGGCCGGGACAGGGCCGGAGAACCTTC.

The gene calls are TRBV4-3 and TRBJ1-3; D may be TRBD1 (5 bases). V was trimmed by 0 bases and J by 1 base, leaving 13 bases between them. The germline gives CDR1 LGHNA, CDR2 YSLEER. This CDR3 spans 17 amino acids. The CDR3 sequence: CASSQEPLTVSGNTIYF. The DNA for the CDR3 is TGCGCCAGCAGCCAAGAACCATTGACAGTATCTGGAAACACCATATATTTT.

The chain is built from TRBV28 and TRBJ2-6, with D perhaps matching TRBD1 (6 bases). From germline, CDR1 is MDHEN and CDR2 SYDVKM. The length of the CDR3 is 18 residues. V lost 2 bases and J lost 0, with 14 bases in between. CDR3 nucleotides: TGTGCCAGCAGTTTAGGGCAGCAGGGGACCTCTGGGGCCAACGTCCTGACTTTC. Protein: CASSLGQQGTSGANVLTF.

The J gene is TRBJ1-4, the V gene TRBV25-1, with D unresolved. Trimming took off 4 bases at V and 8 bases at J, with 8 bases between the two ends. Germline loops: CDR1 MGHDK, CDR2 SYGVNS. The CDR3 is 12 residues long. The CDR3 loop is CASSGVREKLFF. Here the CDR3 DNA reads TGTGCCAGCAGTGGAGTACGAGAAAAACTGTTTTTT.

This chain uses TRBV27 with TRBJ2-1; 12 bases are a match to TRBD2. Germline CDR1 and CDR2: MNHEY and SMNVEV (reference sequence). V shed 2 bases and J 3 bases; nucleotides not matched to a gene: 8. The CDR3 covers 18 residues. This CDR3 reads CASSLDMRTSGIYNEQFF. CDR3 nucleotides: TGTGCCAGCAGTTTAGACATGAGGACTAGCGGGATCTACAATGAGCAGTTCTTC.

V is TRBV4-3 and J is TRBJ2-1; D gene uncertain. The CDR3 consists of 17 residues. Germline assignment: CDR1 LGHNA and CDR2 YSLEER. V lost 1 base, J lost 0 bases, and 13 bases lay in between. CDR3 protein: CASSQGRGTSSYNEQFF. The CDR3 DNA follows: TGCGCCAGCAGCCAAGGGCGCGGAACATCCTCCTACAATGAGCAGTTCTTC.

The chain combines TRBV7-9 with TRBJ2-7; 9 bases line up with TRBD1. Germline CDR1 reads SEHNR; CDR2 reads FQNEAQ (reference sequence). Losses at the gene ends were 3 bases for V and 5 bases for J; bases not matched to a gene: 11. The CDR3 extends over 16 amino acids. DNA for the CDR3: TGTGCCAGCAGCTTGCTACCGGGACAGGGAAGCCACGAGCAGTACTTC. It translates to CASSLLPGQGSHEQYF.

V is TRBV28 and J is TRBJ2-5; 10 nucleotides agree with TRBD2. Germline V gene data show CDR1 as MDHEN and CDR2 as SYDVKM. Trimming cost V 3 bases and J 1 base; bases outside gene matches: 2. This CDR3 spans 15 amino acids. The CDR3 DNA follows: TGTGCCAGCAGTTTGACTAGCGGGTTCCAAGAGACCCAGTACTTC. Translated, it gives CASSLTSGFQETQYF.

This clone was counted once. V usage is TRBV6-5 and J usage is TRBJ1-2, with 9 nucleotides matching TRBD1. In germline, CDR1 is MNHEY, CDR2 SVGAGI. Unmatched junction bases numbered 8, after V lost 5 bases and J lost 4 bases. The CDR3 consists of 15 residues. CDR3 amino acids: CASSGWTGDGYGYTF. In DNA, the CDR3 is TGTGCCAGCAGTGGCTGGACAGGGGACGGCTATGGCTACACCTTC.

This clone has a single count. The chain couples TRBV4-1 to TRBJ2-7; D possibly corresponds to TRBD1 (5 bases). The germline gives CDR1 MGHRA, CDR2 YSYEKL. Trimming pared 0 bases from V and 0 bases from J, leaving 9 bases between. The CDR3 has 15 amino acids. The CDR3 loop is CASSQDTRDSYEQYF. CDR3 sequence (DNA): TGCGCCAGCAGCCAAGATACCAGGGACTCCTACGAGCAGTACTTC.